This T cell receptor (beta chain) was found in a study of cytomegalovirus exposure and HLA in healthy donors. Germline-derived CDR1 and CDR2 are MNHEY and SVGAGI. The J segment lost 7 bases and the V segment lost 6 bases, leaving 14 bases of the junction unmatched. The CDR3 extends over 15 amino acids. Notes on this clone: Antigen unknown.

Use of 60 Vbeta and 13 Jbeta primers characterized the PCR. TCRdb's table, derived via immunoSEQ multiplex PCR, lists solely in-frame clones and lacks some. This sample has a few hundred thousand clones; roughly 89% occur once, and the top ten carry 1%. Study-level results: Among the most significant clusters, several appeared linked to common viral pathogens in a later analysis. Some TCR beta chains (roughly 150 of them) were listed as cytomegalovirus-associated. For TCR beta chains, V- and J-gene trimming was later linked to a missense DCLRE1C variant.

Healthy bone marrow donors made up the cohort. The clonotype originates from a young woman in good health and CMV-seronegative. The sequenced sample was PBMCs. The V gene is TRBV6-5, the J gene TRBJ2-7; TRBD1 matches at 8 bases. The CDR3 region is CASSRQGLSSKEQYF. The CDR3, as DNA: TGTGCCAGCAGCCGACAGGGGTTGAGTTCGAAAGAGCAGTACTTC.